Listed below are T cell receptor beta chains from one sample, sequenced in a study of cytomegalovirus exposure and HLA in healthy donors. The repertoire was sequenced with immunoSEQ multiplex PCR; TCRdb's copy has only in-frame clones and lacks some. The sample data list about 170,000 clones. The sample was PBMCs. The receptors were gathered from a woman aged 18-29 years in good health and CMV-seropositive. Both conserved end residues are part of each CDR3.

J,V,CDR3
TRBJ1-2,TRBV2,CASSEWDIRGGYTF
TRBJ1-2,TRBV7-9,CASSSTGAGYTF
TRBJ2-7,TRBV6-5,CASSHGGRSEQYF
TRBJ2-1,TRBV10-3,CAIRTSGSNEQFF
TRBJ2-7,TRBV2,CASSEYGPGALTYEQYF
TRBJ1-3,TRBV19,CASRTWTGGLNSGNTIYF
TRBJ1-1,TRBV2,CASSSGTGVFF
TRBJ2-2,TRBV6-7,CSWTGRKGSNTGELFF
TRBJ2-5,TRBV5-1,CASSLALAGTPQETQYF
TRBJ2-3,TRBV5-1,CASSDPRGADTQYF
TRBJ2-3,TRBV5-1,CASSYGGRETDTQYF
TRBJ2-7,TRBV4-3,CASSQVLGTSSYEQYF
TRBJ2-7,TRBV5-6,CASSLVGRRQLSNEQYF
TRBJ1-6,TRBV19,CASSIGGSRSPLHF
TRBJ1-1,TRBV9,CASSFSGDSEAFF
TRBJ1-2,TRBV4-2,CASSQGLQGEGYTF
TRBJ2-5,TRBV4-2,CASSRPGGREQYF
TRBJ2-5,TRBV29-1,CSETSGGYQETQYF
TRBJ1-2,TRBV20-1,CSARDRDGYTF
TRBJ2-7,TRBV4-3,CASSRTSAQEQYF
TRBJ1-1,TRBV7-9,CASSQGSMNTEAFF
TRBJ2-3,TRBV5-1,CASSKRDLDTDTQYF
TRBJ1-3,TRBV19,CASSEQDVTGNTIYF
TRBJ2-3,TRBV13,CASSFSPKTSGRTDTQYF
TRBJ1-6,TRBV5-4,CASSSQSGTGGWSPLHF
TRBJ1-2,TRBV2,CASGARTENYGYTF
TRBJ2-7,TRBV13,CASSPPLGTGAHEQYF
TRBJ2-5,TRBV5-1,CASSDRTGGLVETQYF
TRBJ2-3,TRBV7-2,CASSSGLAGGTDTQYF
TRBJ1-1,TRBV30,CAWTPTRDRMNTEAFF
TRBJ1-4,TRBV10-3,CAISESGGVGEKLFF
TRBJ1-4,TRBV9,CASSLGGSIEKLFF
TRBJ2-1,TRBV9,CASSVSGTNEQFF
TRBJ1-1,TRBV6-5,CASSYGRSEAFF
TRBJ1-6,TRBV29-1,CSVGGGDNSPLHF
TRBJ2-7,TRBV28,CASSPGDRLSYEQYF
TRBJ1-2,TRBV6-5,CASSNARRGSYGYTF
TRBJ1-2,TRBV15,CATSRDLGEAYGYTF
TRBJ1-1,TRBV19,CASSIERGSEAFF
TRBJ2-1,TRBV15,CATSRGTSGGLNEQFF
TRBJ1-1,TRBV15,CATSRDQWGGLNTEAFF
TRBJ2-5,TRBV11-2,CASSLGLREGKTQYF